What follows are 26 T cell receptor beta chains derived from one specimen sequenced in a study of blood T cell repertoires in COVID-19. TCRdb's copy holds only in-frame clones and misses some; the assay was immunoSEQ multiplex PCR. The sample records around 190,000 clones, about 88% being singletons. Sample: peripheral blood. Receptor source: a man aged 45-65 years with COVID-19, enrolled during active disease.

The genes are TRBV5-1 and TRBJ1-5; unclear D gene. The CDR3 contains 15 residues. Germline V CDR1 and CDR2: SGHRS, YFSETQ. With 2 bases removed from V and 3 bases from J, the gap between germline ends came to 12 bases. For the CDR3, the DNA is TGCGCCAGCAGCTTCGGTCTTAGTGACAATCAGCCCCAGCATTTT. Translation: CASSFGLSDNQPQHF.

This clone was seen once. CDR3 region: CASSLRRTENEKLFF. CDR3 sequence (DNA): TGTGCCAGCAGCCTGCGTAGGACAGAAAATGAAAAACTGTTTTTT. The chain has TRBV3-1 (or the pseudogene TRBV3-2) and TRBJ1-4; weak D call: TRBD1 (6 bases). CDR1 and CDR2 from the germline V gene are LGHDT and YNNKEL (reference sequence). Trimming took 4 bases from V and 5 from J, leaving 14 bases between them. This CDR3 has 15 residues.

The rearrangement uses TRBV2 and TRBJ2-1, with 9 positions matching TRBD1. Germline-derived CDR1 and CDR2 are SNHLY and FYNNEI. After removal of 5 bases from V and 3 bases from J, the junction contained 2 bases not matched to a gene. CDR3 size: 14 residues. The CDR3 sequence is CASSTGQGYNEQFF. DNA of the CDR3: TGTGCCAGCAGTACGGGACAGGGCTACAATGAGCAGTTCTTC. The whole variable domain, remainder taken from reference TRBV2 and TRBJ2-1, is EPEVTQTPSHQVTQMGQEVILRCVPISNHLYFYWYRQILGQKVEFLVSFYNNEISEKSEIFDDQFSVERPDGSNFTLKIRSTKLEDSAMYFCASSTGQGYNEQFFGPGTRLTVL.

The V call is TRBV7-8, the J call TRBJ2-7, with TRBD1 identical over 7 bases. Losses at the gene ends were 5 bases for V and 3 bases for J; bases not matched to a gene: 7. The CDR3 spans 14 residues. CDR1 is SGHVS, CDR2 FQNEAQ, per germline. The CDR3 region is CASSLGQVVYEQYF. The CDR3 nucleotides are TGTGCCAGCAGCCTTGGACAGGTGGTCTACGAGCAGTACTTC.

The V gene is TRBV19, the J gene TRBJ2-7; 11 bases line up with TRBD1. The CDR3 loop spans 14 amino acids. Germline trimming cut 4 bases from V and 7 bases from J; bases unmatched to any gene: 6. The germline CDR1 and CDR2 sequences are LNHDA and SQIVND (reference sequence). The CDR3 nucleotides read TGTGCCAGTAGTAGCGGACAGGGGGCGCAGGAGCAGTACTTC. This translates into CASSSGQGAQEQYF.

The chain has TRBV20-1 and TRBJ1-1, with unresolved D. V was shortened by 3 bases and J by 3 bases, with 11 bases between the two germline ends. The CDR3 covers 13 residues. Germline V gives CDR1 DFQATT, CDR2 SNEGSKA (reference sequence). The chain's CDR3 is CSASYLSDTEAFF. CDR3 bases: TGCAGTGCTAGTTACTTGTCGGACACTGAAGCTTTCTTT.

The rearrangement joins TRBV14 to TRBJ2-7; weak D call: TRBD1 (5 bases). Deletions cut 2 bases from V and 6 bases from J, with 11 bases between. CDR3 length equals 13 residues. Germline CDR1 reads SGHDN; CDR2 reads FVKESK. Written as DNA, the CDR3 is TGTGCCAGCAGCCAACAGGGTATTGGCGAGCAGTACTTC. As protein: CASSQQGIGEQYF.

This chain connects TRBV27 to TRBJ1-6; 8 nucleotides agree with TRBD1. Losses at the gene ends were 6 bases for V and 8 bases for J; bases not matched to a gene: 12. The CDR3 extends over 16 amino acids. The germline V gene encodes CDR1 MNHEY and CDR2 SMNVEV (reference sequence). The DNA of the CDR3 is TGTGCCAGCAGACGCCCCCGACAGGGGTTGGATTCACCCCTCCACTTT. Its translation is CASRRPRQGLDSPLHF.

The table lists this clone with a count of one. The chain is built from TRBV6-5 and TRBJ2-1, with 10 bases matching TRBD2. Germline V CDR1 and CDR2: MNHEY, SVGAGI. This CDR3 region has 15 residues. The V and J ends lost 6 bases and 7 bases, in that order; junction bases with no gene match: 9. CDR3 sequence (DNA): TGTGCCAGCAGCCTCAGCGGGGGGGCGGTTAATGAGCAGTTCTTC. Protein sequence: CASSLSGGAVNEQFF.

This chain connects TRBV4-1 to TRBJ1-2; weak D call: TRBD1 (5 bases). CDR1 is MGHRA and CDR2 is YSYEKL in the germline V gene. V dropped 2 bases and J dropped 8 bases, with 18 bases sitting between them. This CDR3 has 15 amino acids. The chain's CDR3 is CASSQKDVGGFGYTF. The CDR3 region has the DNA TGCGCCAGCAGCCAAAAGGACGTCGGGGGGTTCGGCTACACCTTC.

CDR3 sequence (DNA): TGCGCCAGCAGCCAAGCGTTTCTAGCGGGGGGGACCTACGAGCAGTACTTC. This gives the protein CASSQAFLAGGTYEQYF. This rearrangement joins TRBV4-3 to TRBJ2-7; 12 bases map to TRBD2. J was trimmed by 2 bases and V by 1 base; bases with no gene match: 6. The CDR3 spans 17 residues. Germline CDR1 and CDR2: LGHNA and YSLEER.

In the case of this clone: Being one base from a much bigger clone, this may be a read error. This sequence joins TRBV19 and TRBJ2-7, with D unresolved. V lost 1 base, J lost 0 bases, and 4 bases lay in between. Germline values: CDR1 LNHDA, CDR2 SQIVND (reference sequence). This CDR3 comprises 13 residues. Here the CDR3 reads CASSIAVSYEQYF. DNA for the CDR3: TGTGCCAGTAGTATAGCGGTCTCCTACGAGCAGTACTTC.

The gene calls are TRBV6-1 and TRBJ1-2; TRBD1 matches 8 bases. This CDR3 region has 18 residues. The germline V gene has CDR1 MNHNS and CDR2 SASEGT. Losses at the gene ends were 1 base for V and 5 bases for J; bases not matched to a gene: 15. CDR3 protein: CASSEVRAGGGAEYGYTF. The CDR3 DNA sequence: TGTGCCAGCAGTGAAGTAAGAGCAGGGGGCGGCGCTGAGTATGGCTACACCTTC.

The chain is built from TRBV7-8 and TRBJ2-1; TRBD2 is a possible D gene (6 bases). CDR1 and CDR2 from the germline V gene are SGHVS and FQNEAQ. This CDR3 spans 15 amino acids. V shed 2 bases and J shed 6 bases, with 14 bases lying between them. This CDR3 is CASSLTVWDFNEQFF. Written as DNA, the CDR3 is TGTGCCAGCAGCTTAACTGTTTGGGACTTCAATGAGCAGTTCTTC.

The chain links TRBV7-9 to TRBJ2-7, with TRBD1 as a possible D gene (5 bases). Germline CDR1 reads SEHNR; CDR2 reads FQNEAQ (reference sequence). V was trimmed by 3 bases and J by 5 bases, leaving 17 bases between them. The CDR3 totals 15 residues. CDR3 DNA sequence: TGTGCCAGCAGCTTCCATACAGGCTCCCAAGACGAGCAGTACTTC. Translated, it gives CASSFHTGSQDEQYF.

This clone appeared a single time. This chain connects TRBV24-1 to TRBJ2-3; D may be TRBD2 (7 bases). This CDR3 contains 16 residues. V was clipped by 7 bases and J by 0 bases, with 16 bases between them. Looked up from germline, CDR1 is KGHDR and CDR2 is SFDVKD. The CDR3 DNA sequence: TGTGCCACCAGCCAACTGGGAGGGGGGAGCACAGATACGCAGTATTTT. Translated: CATSQLGGGSTDTQYF.

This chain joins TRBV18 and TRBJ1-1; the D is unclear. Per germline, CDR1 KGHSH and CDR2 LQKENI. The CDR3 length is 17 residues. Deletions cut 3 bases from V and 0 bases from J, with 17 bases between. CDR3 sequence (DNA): TGTGCCAGCTCACCCTCCCAGAGAGGCCTCATGAACACTGAAGCTTTCTTT. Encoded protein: CASSPSQRGLMNTEAFF.

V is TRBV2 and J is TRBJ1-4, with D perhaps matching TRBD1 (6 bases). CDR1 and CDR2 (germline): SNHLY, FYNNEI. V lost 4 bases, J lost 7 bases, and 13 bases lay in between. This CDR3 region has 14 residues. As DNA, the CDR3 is TGTGCCAGCAGTGGGGGACTACAGGGTGAAAAACTGTTTTTT. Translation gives CASSGGLQGEKLFF.

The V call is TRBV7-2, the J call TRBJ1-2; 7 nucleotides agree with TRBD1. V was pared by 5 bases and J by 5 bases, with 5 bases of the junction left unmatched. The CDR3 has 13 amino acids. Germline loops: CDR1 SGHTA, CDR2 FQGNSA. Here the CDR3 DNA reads TGTGCCAGCAGCGAGGGGACAGTTTATGGCTACACCTTC. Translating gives CASSEGTVYGYTF.

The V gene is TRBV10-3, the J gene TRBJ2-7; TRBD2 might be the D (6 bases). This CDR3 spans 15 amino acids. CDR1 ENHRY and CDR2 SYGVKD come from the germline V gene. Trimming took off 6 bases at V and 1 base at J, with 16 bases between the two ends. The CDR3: CAIRGSGTESYEQYF. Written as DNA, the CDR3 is TGTGCCATCAGAGGTTCCGGGACTGAATCCTACGAGCAGTACTTC.

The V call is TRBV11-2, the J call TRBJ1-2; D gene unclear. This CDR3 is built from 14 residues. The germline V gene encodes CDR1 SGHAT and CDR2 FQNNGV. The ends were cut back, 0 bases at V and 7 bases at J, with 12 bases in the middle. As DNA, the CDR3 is TGTGCCAGCAGCTTAGATTTGCAGATCTCTGGCTACACCTTC. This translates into CASSLDLQISGYTF.

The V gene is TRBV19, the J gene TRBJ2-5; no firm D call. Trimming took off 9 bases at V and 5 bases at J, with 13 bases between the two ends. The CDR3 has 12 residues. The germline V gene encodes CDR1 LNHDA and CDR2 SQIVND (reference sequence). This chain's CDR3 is CASTNVGETQYF. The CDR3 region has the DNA TGTGCCAGCACCAACGTCGGGGAGACCCAGTACTTC.

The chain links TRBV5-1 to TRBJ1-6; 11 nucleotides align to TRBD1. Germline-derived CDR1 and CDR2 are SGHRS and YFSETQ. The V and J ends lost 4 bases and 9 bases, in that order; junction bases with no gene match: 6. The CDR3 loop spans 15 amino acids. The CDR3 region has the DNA TGCGCCAGCAGCCTAGGACAGGGGGCAGGTTCACCCCTCCACTTT. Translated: CASSLGQGAGSPLHF. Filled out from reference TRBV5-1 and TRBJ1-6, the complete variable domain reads KAGVTQTPRYLIKTRGQQVTLSCSPISGHRSVSWYQQTPGQGLQFLFEYFSETQRNKGNFPGRFSGRQFSNSRSEMNVSTLELGDSALYLCASSLGQGAGSPLHFGNGTRLTVT.

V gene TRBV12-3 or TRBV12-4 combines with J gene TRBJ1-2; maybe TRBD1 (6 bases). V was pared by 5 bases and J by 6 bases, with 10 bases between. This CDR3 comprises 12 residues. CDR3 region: CASSNTGNGYTF. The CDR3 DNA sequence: TGTGCCAGCAGTAATACAGGGAATGGCTACACCTTC.

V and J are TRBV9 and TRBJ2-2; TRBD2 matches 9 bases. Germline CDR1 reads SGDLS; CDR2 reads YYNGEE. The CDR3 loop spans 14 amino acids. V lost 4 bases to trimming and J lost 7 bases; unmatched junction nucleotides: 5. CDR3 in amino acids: CASSLTSGNGELFF. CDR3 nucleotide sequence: TGTGCCAGCAGCCTGACTAGCGGTAACGGGGAGCTGTTTTTT.

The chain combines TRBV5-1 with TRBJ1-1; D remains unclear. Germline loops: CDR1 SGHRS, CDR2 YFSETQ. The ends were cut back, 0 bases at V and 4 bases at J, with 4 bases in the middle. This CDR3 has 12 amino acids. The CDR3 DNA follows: TGCGCCAGCAGCTTGGGGCCCACTGAAGCTTTCTTT. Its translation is CASSLGPTEAFF.